This T cell receptor beta chain was identified during a study of cytomegalovirus exposure and HLA in healthy donors. It was with 60 Vbeta and 13 Jbeta primers that the PCR ran. Here immunoSEQ multiplex PCR was the method, and the copy in TCRdb shows in-frame clones only, minus some. The sample lists about 150,000 clones, about 80% occurring once. Study-wide points: TRBV6-2, TRBV6-3 and other indistinguishable V segments were excluded. On later analysis, the bulk of CMV-associated TCR beta chains appeared to be HLA-restricted.

V lost 6 bases, J lost 0 bases, and 4 bases stayed unmatched. Germline V gene sequence: CDR1 MNHEY, CDR2 SVGAGI. This CDR3 comprises 15 residues. As concerns this clone: The antigen is unknown.

This TCR came from a man younger than 40 in good health and CMV-seropositive. The sequencing sample was made of PBMCs. This chain connects TRBV6-5 to TRBJ2-1; TRBD2 aligns across 8 bases. The CDR3 sequence is CASSPGTSSYNEQFF. The DNA of the CDR3 is TGTGCCAGCAGCCCCGGGACTAGCTCCTACAATGAGCAGTTCTTC.